There are many counts of the clone carrying this TCR beta chain. The data are from a study of human T cells and chemical hapten exposure. Time point in this sample: patch test 1, 2 weeks after DPC sensitization. Treatment defined: therapeutic diphenylcyclopropenone sensitization with weekly scalp DPC. A single record per CDR3 protein comes from TCRdb applying MiXCR to the RACE reads. The sample has about 360,000 distinct CDR3 sequences, about 7% seen once; the top ten hold roughly 8%. The receptor's source is a woman aged 18-29 years with alopecia areata. Some clones in this sample may be carry-over from other donors' samples. The input for sequencing was whole blood, taken in connection with sensitization to the hapten diphenylcyclopropenone (DPC).

The CDR3, as DNA: TGTGCCAGCAGTCGGACACGGTCCCTCACGGGTGAAAAACTGTTTTTT. This codes for CASSRTRSLTGEKLFF. This sequence joins TRBV6-5 and TRBJ1-4; D perhaps matches TRBD1 (5 bases). V was clipped by 5 bases and J by 7 bases, with 20 bases between them. The CDR3 has 16 amino acids. Germline loops: CDR1 MNHEY, CDR2 SVGAGI.